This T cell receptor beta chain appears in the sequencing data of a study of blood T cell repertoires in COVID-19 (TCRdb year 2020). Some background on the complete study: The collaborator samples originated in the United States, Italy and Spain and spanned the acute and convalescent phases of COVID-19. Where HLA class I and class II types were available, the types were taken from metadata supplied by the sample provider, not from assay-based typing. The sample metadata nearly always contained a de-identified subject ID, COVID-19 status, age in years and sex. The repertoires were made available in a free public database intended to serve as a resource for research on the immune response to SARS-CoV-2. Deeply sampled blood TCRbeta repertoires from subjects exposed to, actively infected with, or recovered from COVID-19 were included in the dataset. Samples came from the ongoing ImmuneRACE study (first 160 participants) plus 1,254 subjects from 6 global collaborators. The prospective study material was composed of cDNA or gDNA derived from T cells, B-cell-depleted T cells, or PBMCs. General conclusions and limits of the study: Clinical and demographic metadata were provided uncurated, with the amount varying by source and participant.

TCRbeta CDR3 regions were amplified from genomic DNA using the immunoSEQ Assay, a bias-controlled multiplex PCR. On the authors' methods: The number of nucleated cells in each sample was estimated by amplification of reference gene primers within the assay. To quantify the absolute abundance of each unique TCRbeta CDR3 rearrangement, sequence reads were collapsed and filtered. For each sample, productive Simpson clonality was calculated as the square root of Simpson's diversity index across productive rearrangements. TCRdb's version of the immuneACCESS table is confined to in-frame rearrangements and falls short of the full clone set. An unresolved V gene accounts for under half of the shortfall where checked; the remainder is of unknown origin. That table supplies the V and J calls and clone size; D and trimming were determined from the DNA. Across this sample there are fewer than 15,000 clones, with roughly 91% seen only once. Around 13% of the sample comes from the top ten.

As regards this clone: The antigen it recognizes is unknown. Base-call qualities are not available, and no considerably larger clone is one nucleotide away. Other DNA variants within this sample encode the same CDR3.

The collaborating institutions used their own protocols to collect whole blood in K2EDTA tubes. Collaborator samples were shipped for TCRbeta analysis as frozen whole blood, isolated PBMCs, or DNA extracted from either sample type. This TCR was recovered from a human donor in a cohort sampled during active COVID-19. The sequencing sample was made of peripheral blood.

The CDR3 amino acid sequence is: CASSSRQVGHGYTF. The DNA reads TGTGCCAGTAGTTCCCGACAGGTTGGACATGGCTACACCTTC. The V gene is TRBV19 and the J gene is TRBJ1-2; the D segment could be TRBD1, given 6 matching bases. From cysteine to phenylalanine, the CDR3 is 14 amino acids long. Only the CDR3 DNA is retained, 42 bases long and in frame from the first base. Cut back by 5 bases and 6 bases, the V and J ends lie 16 bases apart. The germline V gene (reference sequence) supplies CDR1 LNHDA and CDR2 SQIVND.